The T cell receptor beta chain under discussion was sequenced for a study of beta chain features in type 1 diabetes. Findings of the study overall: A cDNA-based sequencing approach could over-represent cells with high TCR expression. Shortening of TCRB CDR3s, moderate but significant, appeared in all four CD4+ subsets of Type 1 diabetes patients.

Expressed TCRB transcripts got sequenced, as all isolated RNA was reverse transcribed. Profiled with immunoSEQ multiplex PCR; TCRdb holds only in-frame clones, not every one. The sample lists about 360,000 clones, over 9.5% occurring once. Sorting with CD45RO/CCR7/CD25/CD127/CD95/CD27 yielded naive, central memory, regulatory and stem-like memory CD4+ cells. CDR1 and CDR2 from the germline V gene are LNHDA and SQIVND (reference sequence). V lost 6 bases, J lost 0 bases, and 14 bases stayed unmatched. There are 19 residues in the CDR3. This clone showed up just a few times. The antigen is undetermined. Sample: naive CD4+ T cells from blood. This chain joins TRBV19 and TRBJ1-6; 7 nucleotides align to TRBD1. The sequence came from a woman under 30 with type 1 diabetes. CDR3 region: CASRLGTAKSSSYNSPLHF. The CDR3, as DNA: TGTGCCAGTAGGCTCGGGACAGCCAAATCTAGCTCCTATAATTCACCCCTCCACTTT.